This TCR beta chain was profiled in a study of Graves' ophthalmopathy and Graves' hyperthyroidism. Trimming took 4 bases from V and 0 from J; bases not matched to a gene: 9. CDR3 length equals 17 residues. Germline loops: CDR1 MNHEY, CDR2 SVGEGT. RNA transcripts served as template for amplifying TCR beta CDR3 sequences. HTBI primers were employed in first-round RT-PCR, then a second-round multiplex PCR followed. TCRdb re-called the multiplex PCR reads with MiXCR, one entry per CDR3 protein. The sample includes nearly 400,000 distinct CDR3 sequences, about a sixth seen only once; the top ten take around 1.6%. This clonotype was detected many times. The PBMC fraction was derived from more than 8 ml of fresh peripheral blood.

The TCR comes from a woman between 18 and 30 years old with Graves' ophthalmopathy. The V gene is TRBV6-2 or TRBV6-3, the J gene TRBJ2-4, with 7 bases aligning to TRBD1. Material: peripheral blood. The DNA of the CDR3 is TGTGCCAGCAGTTCCGGGACAGAGGTTCTAGCCAAAAACATTCAGTACTTC. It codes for CASSSGTEVLAKNIQYF.